Listed here is a single TCR beta chain. Antigen: not known. These data originate in a study of shared clonotypes between healthy human individuals. Study findings and constraints: In contrast to clonotypes shared by all four donors, non-shared clonotypes had lower generation probabilities. A generally larger estimated richness was seen in naive subsets than in memory subsets.

Assay: immunoSEQ multiplex PCR; the TCRdb copy retains only in-frame clones and omits some. The sample holds around 2.1 million clones; roughly 91% are singletons and the top ten take 1.5% to 2%. This CDR3 region has 16 residues. The ends lost 1 base at V and 5 bases at J; junction bases unmatched: 11. Per germline, CDR1 SEHNR and CDR2 FQNEAQ (reference sequence). The naive CD8 population came from CD45RO-negative cells selected for CCR7, without terminally differentiated effector memory CD45RA+ cells. Free of recent acute infections or vaccinations, the donors were healthy HIV-negative adults. This clonotype was sampled from a man between 18 and 35 years old in good health. Some clones in this sample may be carry-over from other donors' samples. This chain connects TRBV7-9 to TRBJ2-7; 7 nucleotides agree with TRBD2. Sequenced input: naive CD8+ T cells from PBMCs. As DNA, the CDR3 is TGTGCCAGCAGCTTAGTGGGGGTCGGGAGGACCCACGAGCAGTACTTC. This sequence encodes CASSLVGVGRTHEQYF.